The clone carrying this T cell receptor beta chain was seen only once. The protocol was immunoSEQ multiplex PCR, while the TCRdb copy is restricted to in-frame clones and leaves out a portion. Of more than 40,000 clones in the sample, roughly 88% were seen once. V was pared by 6 bases and J by 8 bases, with 13 bases of the junction left unmatched. CDR1 MDHEN and CDR2 SYDVKM come from the germline V gene. The CDR3 loop spans 15 amino acids. These data belong to a study of T cell changes during pregnancy in multiple sclerosis. Sequencing was performed on peripheral blood, taken in the first trimester of pregnancy. The origin of this receptor is a female donor in good health, enrolled as a control in a pregnancy study. The chain has TRBV28 and TRBJ2-1, with TRBD2 matching 7 bases. CDR3 sequence reads: CASSSLARAADEQFF. The CDR3 nucleotides are TGTGCCAGCAGCTCACTAGCGAGGGCGGCGGATGAGCAGTTCTTC.